The table lists the clone carrying this T cell receptor (beta chain) with a few counts. Its antigen is unidentified. The CDR3 sequence is 17 residues long. Germline assignment: CDR1 MGHRA and CDR2 YSYEKL. J lost 4 bases, V lost 0 bases, and 8 bases had no gene match. The data stem from a study of identical twins. Carrying unique molecular identifiers, the cDNA also gained a universal primer site through template switching. TCRdb re-derived calls from the 5' RACE reads in MiXCR, one entry per CDR3 protein. This table has 300,000 or so distinct CDR3 sequences, 9.5% appearing once. Study outcomes and limitations: The study found weaker excess twin sharing in beta out-of-frame sequences. There were fewer insertions in abundant cord blood beta clonotypes, but memory repertoires showed no such pattern. Findings depended on cross-sectional statistics rather than tracking the same donors.

Another study also made use of these data, one on yellow fever vaccine responses in identical twins.

The clonotype comes from a woman younger than 35 in good health. The sequenced sample consisted of CD8+ T cells sorted from blood. This rearrangement joins TRBV4-1 to TRBJ1-4; 7 bases map to TRBD1. The DNA of the CDR3 is TGCGCCAGCAGCCAAGATCCCTGGACAGGTCATAATGAAAAACTGTTTTTT. It is translated as CASSQDPWTGHNEKLFF.